Presented here are 11 T cell receptor beta chains from one specimen sequenced in a study of T cells in Graves' hyperthyroidism and ophthalmopathy. The TCR beta CDR3 regions underwent amplification using RNA transcripts as the source. First-round RT-PCR targeting the TCR CDR3 was performed with the HTBI primer set. TCRdb re-derived calls from the multiplex PCR reads in MiXCR, one entry per CDR3 protein. This sample has hundreds of thousands of distinct CDR3 sequences, with 14% found just once. Sequenced: blood. Receptor source: a woman aged 18 to 35 with Graves' hyperthyroidism.

In this sample, this clonotype turned up a few times. This chain links TRBV27 with TRBJ2-7, with unresolved D. The V and J ends lost 2 bases and 11 bases respectively, with 16 bases between them. The CDR3 has 13 amino acids. Germline-derived CDR1 and CDR2 are MNHEY and SMNVEV (reference sequence). In DNA, the CDR3 is TGTGCCAGCAGTTTAAGTCAGGCGCCAGGAGAGTACTTC. Translation: CASSLSQAPGEYF.

This clonotype was counted many times. The chain recombines TRBV27 with TRBJ1-1, with D tentatively TRBD1 (6 bases). The CDR3 consists of 15 residues. Trimming took 5 bases from V and 1 from J, leaving 14 bases between them. Germline-derived CDR1 and CDR2 are MNHEY and SMNVEV (reference sequence). The CDR3, as DNA: TGTGCCAGCAGTAGACTACAGGGCGGGAACACTGAAGCTTTCTTT. Translated, it gives CASSRLQGGNTEAFF.

This clonotype has at least ten counts. The chain employs TRBV20-1 and TRBJ1-2; 11 bases are a match to TRBD1. The CDR3 has 15 amino acids. J gave up 7 bases and V 0 bases, and 7 bases lay outside the gene matches. The germline CDR1 and CDR2 sequences are DFQATT and SNEGSKA (reference sequence). CDR3 loop: CSARDPGQGDGGYTF. The CDR3 bases are TGCAGTGCTAGAGATCCGGGACAGGGGGACGGTGGCTACACCTTC.

Details on this clonotype: A much larger clone differs by one base, so this may be a read error. The V call is TRBV30, the J call TRBJ2-7; D not certain. This CDR3 has 15 amino acids. The germline V gene encodes CDR1 GTSNPN and CDR2 SVGIG (reference sequence). The CDR3 sequence is CAWTPQQRLSYEQCF. Written as DNA, the CDR3 is TGTGCCTGGACCCCGCAACAGCGTCTATCCTACGAGCAGTGCTTC.

V and J are TRBV7-9 and TRBJ2-1, with 8 positions matching TRBD2. Germline CDR1 is SEHNR and CDR2 is FQNEAQ (reference sequence). CDR3 length: 16 amino acids. The junction had 11 bases not matched to a gene; V was cut back by 3 bases and J by 7 bases. CDR3 protein: CASSFIAGLVPNEQFF. The CDR3 DNA follows: TGTGCCAGCAGCTTTATAGCGGGACTAGTCCCTAATGAGCAGTTCTTC.

This clonotype was detected ten times or more. The chain links TRBV28 to TRBJ1-5; no clear D gene. The germline gives CDR1 MDHEN, CDR2 SYDVKM. V was clipped by 2 bases and J by 0 bases, with 14 bases between them. The CDR3 length is 17 residues. CDR3 sequence: CASSLSMEGSSNQPQHF. Here the CDR3 DNA reads TGTGCCAGCAGTTTAAGTATGGAGGGCTCTAGCAATCAGCCCCAGCATTTT.

The V call is TRBV27, the J call TRBJ2-1; 8 nucleotides align to TRBD2. The CDR3 is 16 amino acids. Germline trimming cut 11 bases from V and 6 bases from J; bases unmatched to any gene: 18. The germline CDR1 and CDR2 sequences are MNHEY and SMNVEV (reference sequence). The CDR3 reads CASRKSGSRTLNEQFF. The CDR3 nucleotides are TGTGCCTCAAGGAAAAGCGGGAGTCGGACGCTCAATGAGCAGTTCTTC.

This clonotype was recorded at least ten times. The rearrangement links TRBV7-9 to TRBJ2-7, with 12 bases identical to TRBD2. CDR3 length equals 16 residues. The germline V gene encodes CDR1 SEHNR and CDR2 FQNEAQ (reference sequence). The V and J ends lost 5 bases and 6 bases, in that order; junction bases with no gene match: 11. This CDR3 is CASSRLAGGPTIEQYF. CDR3 DNA sequence: TGTGCCAGCAGCCGTCTAGCGGGAGGGCCCACTATCGAGCAGTACTTC.

The chain joins TRBV27 to TRBJ2-1; D could derive from TRBD1 or TRBD2 (5 bases each). This CDR3 region has 16 residues. Trimming removed 5 bases at V and 5 bases at J, with 19 bases between. Germline V gene data show CDR1 as MNHEY and CDR2 as SMNVEV (reference sequence). CDR3 DNA: TGTGCCAGCAGTCCCACAGGTGGGAGTAAGGACAATGAGCAGTTCTTC. It is translated as CASSPTGGSKDNEQFF.

This rearrangement joins TRBV20-1 to TRBJ2-5; TRBD2 aligns across 8 bases. Germline CDR1 is DFQATT and CDR2 is SNEGSKA (reference sequence). The CDR3 has 14 amino acids. V gave up 5 bases and J gave up 4 bases; unmatched junction bases: 9. The CDR3 sequence: CSAASGSLGETQYF. Written as DNA, the CDR3 is TGCAGTGCTGCAAGCGGGAGCCTAGGAGAGACCCAGTACTTC.

This chain uses TRBV20-1 with TRBJ2-2, with D possibly being TRBD1 or TRBD2 (6 bases each). Deletions cut 0 bases from V and 5 bases from J, with 13 bases between. Germline V gives CDR1 DFQATT, CDR2 SNEGSKA (reference sequence). CDR3 length equals 15 residues. The CDR3 reads CSARDRGTPTGELFF. For the CDR3, the DNA is TGCAGTGCTAGAGATCGGGGGACACCGACCGGGGAGCTGTTTTTT.